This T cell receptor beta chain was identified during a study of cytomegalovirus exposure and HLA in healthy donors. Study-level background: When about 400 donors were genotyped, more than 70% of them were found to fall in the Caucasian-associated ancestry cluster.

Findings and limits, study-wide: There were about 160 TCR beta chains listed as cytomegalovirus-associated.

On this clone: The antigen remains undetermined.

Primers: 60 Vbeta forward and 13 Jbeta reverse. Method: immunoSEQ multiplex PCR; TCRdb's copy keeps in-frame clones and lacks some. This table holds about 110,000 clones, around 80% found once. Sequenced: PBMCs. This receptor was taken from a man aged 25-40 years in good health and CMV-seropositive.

CDR3 sequence reads: CASGLWGGTQETQYF. DNA for the CDR3: TGTGCTAGTGGTTTGTGGGGCGGAACTCAAGAGACCCAGTACTTC. This chain links TRBV12-5 with TRBJ2-5; tentatively, D is TRBD1 (5 bases). V was cut by 2 bases and J by 2 bases, with 12 bases left in between. The germline V gene encodes CDR1 LGHNT and CDR2 FRNRAP. CDR3 length: 15 residues.